The present entry profiles one T cell receptor beta chain with its context. This sample was taken from a study of blood T cell repertoires in COVID-19. In the authors' workflow: The authors estimated nucleated cell counts from reference gene primer amplification. Repertoires were generated with immunoSEQ multiplex PCR, while TCRdb's copy carries only in-frame clones and drops some. V and J calls and clone size come straight from that table; D and trimming were deduced from the DNA. This sample has 250,000 to 350,000 clones, with 86% found just once. The germline gives CDR1 SGHDT, CDR2 YYEEEE. The J segment lost 5 bases and the V segment lost 4 bases, leaving 14 bases of the junction unmatched. The CDR3 spans 17 residues.

The chain couples TRBV5-6 to TRBJ2-7; 11 nucleotides match TRBD1. This clonotype was sampled from a woman younger than 45 who had recovered from COVID-19. What was sequenced was peripheral blood. CDR3 nucleotides: TGTGCCAGCAGCGAGACTGGACAGGGGGCGCATTGGGACGAGCAGTACTTC. Protein sequence: CASSETGQGAHWDEQYF.